This is a list of T cell receptor beta chains from one sample in a study of regulatory T cells in long-lasting Graves disease. TCRdb redid the calling of the multiplex PCR reads with MiXCR, one entry per CDR3 protein. This table has about 430,000 distinct CDR3 sequences, 15% appearing once. In addition, the sample was reused for a study of T cells in Graves' hyperthyroidism and ophthalmopathy.

The sequencing used peripheral blood mononuclear cells (PBMCs), collected at new diagnosis, from a patient treated with antithyroid drugs. The source is a woman aged 40 to 49 with Graves disease. Both conserved end residues are part of each CDR3. The order of the fields is V gene, D gene, J gene, clone size, CDR3 protein, CDR3 DNA. A D gene is named only where the DNA matches it firmly. For some rows the clone size is stated as once, few or many, or as a class when expanded; others skip it.

>TRBV28|TRBD2|TRBJ2-7|many
CASSWGGLDEQYF
TGTGCCAGCAGTTGGGGGGGACTAGACGAGCAGTACTTC
>TRBV5-1|NA|TRBJ2-7|many
CASSFRTGSSYEQYF
TGCGCCAGCAGCTTTCGTACAGGGAGCTCCTACGAGCAGTACTTC
>TRBV18|TRBD2|TRBJ2-7|many
CASSQGLAGHEQYF
TGTGCCAGCTCTCAGGGACTAGCGGGCCACGAGCAGTACTTC
>TRBV2|NA|TRBJ1-5|NA
CATTQDTRNQPQHF
TGTGCCACGACCCAAGACACCCGCAATCAGCCCCAGCATTTT
>TRBV20-1|NA|TRBJ1-1|NA
CSVRGGLGRTEAFF
TGCAGTGTTAGGGGGGGTTTGGGGCGGACTGAAGCTTTCTTT
>TRBV10-3|NA|TRBJ2-3|many
CAIKVGTTDTQYF
TGTGCCATCAAAGTGGGGACCACAGATACGCAGTATTTT
>TRBV11-2|TRBD2|TRBJ2-3|many
CASSLGASGSGTDTQYF
TGTGCCAGCAGCTTAGGGGCTAGCGGGAGCGGCACAGATACGCAGTATTTT
>TRBV20-1|NA|TRBJ1-2|NA
CSARNWRGQHYGYTF
TGCAGTGCTAGGAATTGGCGGGGGCAGCACTATGGCTACACCTTC
>TRBV27|NA|TRBJ2-7|many
CASSLWPGSYEQYF
TGTGCCAGCAGTTTATGGCCGGGGTCCTACGAGCAGTACTTC
>TRBV2|NA|TRBJ2-5|many
CASSDTDGETQYF
TGTGCCAGCAGTGATACGGACGGGGAGACCCAGTACTTC
>TRBV18|TRBD2|TRBJ2-1|many
CASSWTSGEYNEQFF
TGTGCCAGCTCATGGACTAGCGGGGAGTACAATGAGCAGTTCTTC
>TRBV2|TRBD1|TRBJ2-1|many
CASLVLQGARLNEQFF
TGTGCCAGCTTAGTCTTACAGGGGGCGCGGTTGAATGAGCAGTTCTTC
>TRBV28|NA|TRBJ1-3|many
CASSLSEGNTIYF
TGTGCCAGCAGTTTATCAGAGGGGAACACCATATATTTT
>TRBV28|NA|TRBJ2-5|many
CASSLRRTILQETQYF
TGTGCCAGCAGTTTACGACGGACAATCCTACAAGAGACCCAGTACTTC
>TRBV14|NA|TRBJ2-1|many
CASSQESYNEQFF
TGCGCCAGCAGCCAAGAATCATACAATGAGCAGTTCTTC
>TRBV29-1|NA|TRBJ1-2|NA
CSVTPTGANYGYTF
TGCAGCGTAACTCCGACAGGAGCTAACTATGGCTACACCTTC
>TRBV19|NA|TRBJ1-5|many
CASRTLPDGGLRNQPQHF
TGTGCCAGTAGAACGCTACCTGACGGGGGGCTCCGCAATCAGCCCCAGCATTTT
>TRBV11-3|TRBD1|TRBJ2-2|NA
CASSLDVWGQGDLNTGELFF
TGTGCCAGCAGCTTAGATGTGTGGGGACAGGGGGACTTGAACACCGGGGAGCTGTTTTTT
>TRBV27|TRBD1|TRBJ1-6|many
CASRQTGADSPLHF
TGTGCCAGCAGACAAACAGGGGCGGATTCACCCCTCCACTTT
>TRBV2|NA|TRBJ1-1|NA
CASPRKTLNTEAFF
TGTGCCAGCCCCCGAAAGACCCTGAACACTGAAGCTTTCTTT
>TRBV29-1|TRBD2|TRBJ2-5|many
CSVSAGSGISETQYF
TGCAGCGTTTCAGCGGGGAGCGGAATTTCGGAGACCCAGTACTTC
>TRBV12-3/TRBV12-4|NA|TRBJ1-6|many
CASSPPGRQNSPLHF
TGTGCCAGCAGTCCTCCGGGACGCCAAAATTCACCCCTCCACTTT
>TRBV27|NA|TRBJ2-1|many
CASSLSWRGRDEQFF
TGTGCCAGCAGTTTATCGTGGCGGGGGCGGGATGAGCAGTTCTTC
>TRBV7-2|TRBD2|TRBJ2-5|many
CASSSGLAETQYF
TGTGCCAGCAGCTCTGGACTAGCTGAGACCCAGTACTTC
>TRBV2|NA|TRBJ2-7|many
CASSSQLDGLYEQYF
TGTGCCAGCAGTTCCCAATTGGACGGTCTCTACGAGCAGTACTTC
>TRBV7-3|NA|TRBJ2-1|many
CASSNYGEQFF
TGTGCCAGCAGCAACTATGGTGAGCAGTTCTTC
>TRBV11-3|TRBD1|TRBJ2-1|NA
CASSTRDRGGEQFF
TGTGCCAGCAGCACACGGGACAGGGGAGGGGAGCAGTTCTTC
>TRBV19|NA|TRBJ1-6|many
CASSLTIGGGSWSPLHF
TGTGCCAGTAGTCTAACAATCGGGGGCGGAAGTTGGTCACCCCTCCACTTT
>TRBV9|TRBD2|TRBJ2-1|once
CASSPNGWLAATYNEQFF
TGTGCCAGCAGTCCCAATGGATGGCTAGCGGCAACCTACAATGAGCAGTTCTTC
>TRBV27|NA|TRBJ2-5|many
CASTQWEGTRETQYF
TGTGCCAGCACCCAGTGGGAGGGGACAAGGGAGACCCAGTACTTC
>TRBV2|NA|TRBJ2-5|many
CASQGLQETQYF
TGTGCCAGCCAAGGACTCCAAGAGACCCAGTACTTC
>TRBV27|TRBD1|TRBJ1-4|once
CASSLLGTGATNEKLFF
TGTGCCAGCAGTTTACTCGGGACAGGGGCAACTAATGAAAAACTGTTTTTT
>TRBV30|NA|TRBJ2-3|many
CASPGHDTQYF
TGTGCCTCACCGGGACACGATACGCAGTATTTT
>TRBV12-3/TRBV12-4|NA|TRBJ2-4|many
CASSLLTGGSLAKNIQYF
TGTGCCAGCAGTTTATTAACAGGAGGGTCTCTAGCCAAAAACATTCAGTACTTC
>TRBV28|NA|TRBJ2-5|many
CASSLFLQETQYF
TGTGCCAGCAGTTTATTTCTACAAGAGACCCAGTACTTC
>TRBV7-3|NA|TRBJ2-2|few
CASSYPGGRTEFRSMNTGELFF
TGTGCCAGCAGCTATCCCGGTGGCAGGACCGAATTTAGGAGCATGAACACCGGGGAGCTGTTTTTT
>TRBV28|NA|TRBJ2-7|many
CASSVGTAWTEPSYEQYF
TGTGCCAGCAGTGTCGGGACGGCCTGGACGGAACCCTCCTACGAGCAGTACTTC
>TRBV11-3|NA|TRBJ2-3|many
CASSLEPDTQYF
TGTGCCAGCAGCTTAGAGCCCGATACGCAGTATTTT
>TRBV28|TRBD1|TRBJ2-7|many
CASSQPGQGTYEQYF
TGTGCCAGCAGTCAACCGGGACAGGGGACCTACGAGCAGTACTTC
>TRBV12-3/TRBV12-4|TRBD2|TRBJ2-5|many
CASSLDRLAGGQETQYF
TGTGCCAGCAGTTTAGACCGGCTAGCGGGAGGGCAAGAGACCCAGTACTTC
>TRBV6-1|NA|TRBJ1-4|many
CASSGGGTNEKLFF
TGTGCCAGCAGTGGCGGGGGGACTAATGAAAAACTGTTTTTT
>TRBV28|NA|TRBJ2-6|many
CASRPSVSGANVLTF
TGTGCCAGCAGACCTAGCGTCTCTGGGGCCAACGTCCTGACTTTC
>TRBV5-5|NA|TRBJ1-6|once
CASSLAVYSPLHF
TGTGCCAGCAGCTTGGCCGTTTATTCACCCCTCCACTTT
>TRBV3-1|NA|TRBJ1-1|many
CASTRTVNTEAFF
TGTGCCAGCACCAGAACAGTGAACACTGAAGCTTTCTTT
>TRBV12-5|NA|TRBJ1-2|NA
CASGLSPLHGGVYYGYTF
TGTGCTAGTGGTTTGTCACCCCTCCACGGGGGGGTTTACTATGGCTACACCTTC
>TRBV11-3|NA|TRBJ1-2|few
CASSLTRERLDGYTF
TGTGCCAGCAGCTTAACCCGCGAGAGGTTGGATGGCTACACCTTC
>TRBV28|NA|TRBJ1-2|once
CASSSNKRRGYTF
TGTGCCAGCAGTTCTAACAAAAGGCGCGGCTACACCTTC
>TRBV7-3|NA|TRBJ2-6|NA
CASSSADFSSGANVLTF
TGTGCCAGCAGCTCAGCGGATTTTAGCTCTGGGGCCAACGTCCTGACTTTC
>TRBV6-2/TRBV6-3|NA|TRBJ1-6|NA
CASSEVRNSPLHF
TGTGCCAGCAGTGAGGTCAGAAATTCACCCCTCCACTTT
>TRBV27|NA|TRBJ2-7|few
CASSLAGNEQYF
TGTGCCAGCAGTTTAGCTGGGAACGAGCAGTACTTC
>TRBV11-2|TRBD2|TRBJ2-1|many
CASSSAGRAGGEQFF
TGTGCCAGCAGCTCCGCGGGTCGTGCGGGAGGTGAGCAGTTCTTC
>TRBV9|NA|TRBJ1-3|NA
CASSLTDSTSSGNTIYF
TGTGCCAGCAGCCTTACGGACAGCACGAGCTCTGGAAACACCATATATTTT
>TRBV5-1|TRBD1|TRBJ1-2|many
CASSYSRPTGDYGYTF
TGCGCCAGCAGCTACTCCCGCCCGACAGGGGACTATGGCTACACCTTC
>TRBV28|NA|TRBJ2-7|many
CASSPDGEQYF
TGTGCCAGCAGCCCGGATGGCGAGCAGTACTTC